These 11 T cell receptor beta chains originate from one sample sequenced in a study of T cells after yellow fever vaccination. TCRdb re-analysed the 5' RACE reads in MiXCR, keeping a single row per CDR3 protein. The sample yields under 550,000 distinct CDR3 sequences, 21% seen once. The sequenced sample was PBMCs, obtained less than 25 days after the first yellow fever vaccination. The receptors stem from a man aged 18 to 29 who received the YFV17D yellow fever vaccine.

This clonotype was detected only a few times. The V and J genes are TRBV19 and TRBJ2-3; 10 nucleotides agree with TRBD1. CDR3 length: 15 amino acids. V dropped 5 bases and J dropped 5; count of bases not matched to a gene: 7. Germline V CDR1 and CDR2: LNHDA, SQIVND (reference sequence). The chain's CDR3 is CASSPWDRGEDTQYF. The CDR3 region has the DNA TGTGCCAGTAGTCCCTGGGACAGGGGAGAAGATACGCAGTATTTT.

On this clonotype: An end of the junction differs from the germline gene, which may be a read error. The chain joins TRBV29-1 to TRBJ1-1; 10 nucleotides agree with TRBD1. This CDR3 is built from 16 residues. Germline V gene lookup returns CDR1 SQVTM and CDR2 ANQGSEA. In DNA form, the CDR3 reads TGCAGCGTCGAAGGGGACAGGGGAGGAATGAACACTGAAGCTTTCTTT. Encoded protein: CSVEGDRGGMNTEAFF.

This clonotype was seen a few times. The chain carries TRBV7-9 and TRBJ2-7; TRBD1 matches at 7 bases. V lost 4 bases and J lost 7; bases outside the gene matches: 10. Per germline, CDR1 SEHNR and CDR2 FQNEAQ (reference sequence). The CDR3 loop spans 14 amino acids. Here the CDR3 reads CASSSLTGSGEQYV. Here the CDR3 DNA reads TGTGCCAGCAGCTCCTTGACAGGGTCAGGGGAGCAGTACGTC.

This clonotype was recorded a few times. V and J are TRBV29-1 and TRBJ2-1; 8 nucleotides match TRBD2. The trim removed 8 bases at V and 4 bases at J, leaving 16 bases unmatched. The germline V gene has CDR1 SQVTM and CDR2 ANQGSEA. The CDR3 contains 16 residues. CDR3 bases: TGCAGCTCTGACTGGCGAGCGGGGGTCGAGTACAATGAGCAGTTCTTC. As protein: CSSDWRAGVEYNEQFF.

DNA for the CDR3: TGTGCCAGCAGCTCGGACTTTTACTCCTACAATGAGCAGTTCTTC. Its translation is CASSSDFYSYNEQFF. V gene TRBV7-9 combines with J gene TRBJ2-1; perhaps TRBD2 as D (5 bases). Between the trimmed V and J ends, which lost 4 bases and 0 bases, there was a span of 10 bases. CDR3 size: 15 residues. The germline V gene encodes CDR1 SEHNR and CDR2 FQNEAQ (reference sequence).

This clonotype was counted a few times. One end of the junction does not line up with germline, which may come from a read error. The chain uses TRBV3-1 and TRBJ2-3, with TRBD1 as a possible D gene (5 bases). This CDR3 spans 16 amino acids. CDR1 and CDR2 (germline): LGHDT, YNNKEL (reference sequence). CDR3 amino acids: CASSQESSGFTDTQYF. CDR3 bases: TGTGCCAGCAGCCAAGAGTCCTCAGGGTTCACAGATACACAGTATTTT.

The J gene is TRBJ1-3, the V gene TRBV28; D not certain. V lost 6 bases and J lost 0, with 9 bases in between. Germline V gives CDR1 MDHEN, CDR2 SYDVKM. The CDR3 is made up of 14 amino acids. The CDR3 region is CASSPGNSGNTIYF. The DNA for the CDR3 is TGTGCCAGCAGCCCCGGGAACTCTGGAAACACCATATATTTT.

The rearrangement links TRBV5-5 to TRBJ2-3; D gene unclear. The CDR3 is made up of 15 amino acids. Germline V lookup: CDR1 SGHKS, CDR2 YYEKEE (reference sequence). The ends were cut back, 4 bases at V and 4 bases at J, with 16 bases in the middle. The CDR3 region has the DNA TGTGCCAGCAGCGACCCCGCTAGAACGGCAGATACGCAGTATTTT. Its protein product is CASSDPARTADTQYF.

The CDR3 nucleotides read TGTGCCAGCAGGTCCCGGGCCCTGAACACTGAAGCTTTCTTT. It specifies CASRSRALNTEAFF. The rearrangement uses TRBV4-2 and TRBJ1-1; the D is unclear. Per the germline V gene, CDR1 is LGHNA and CDR2 is YNFKEQ. CDR3 size: 14 residues. V lost 6 bases to trimming and J lost 0 bases, with 11 bases between them.

The rearrangement uses TRBV12-5 and TRBJ2-1; perhaps D is TRBD1 or TRBD2 (5 bases each). CDR1 and CDR2 (germline): LGHNT, FRNRAP. CDR3 length: 13 residues. V was trimmed by 2 bases and J by 9 bases, leaving 11 bases between them. This chain's CDR3 is CASGLLSGLEQFF. The CDR3 DNA follows: TGTGCTAGTGGTTTGCTCTCGGGGCTTGAGCAGTTCTTC.

This clonotype showed up just a few times. The chain links TRBV4-1 to TRBJ2-6; D remains ambiguous. CDR1 and CDR2 from the germline V gene are MGHRA and YSYEKL. The V gene lost 0 bases and the J gene lost 0 bases, with 15 bases spanning the gap. The CDR3 runs to 19 residues. The DNA for the CDR3 is TGCGCCAGCAGCCAAGAGGCCGCGACACAGTTCTCTGGGGCCAACGTCCTGACTTTC. The encoded protein is CASSQEAATQFSGANVLTF.